Listed below are T cell receptor beta chains from one sample, sequenced in a study of cytotoxic CD8 clonotypes in ibrutinib-treated CLL. Assay used: immunoSEQ multiplex PCR; TCRdb lists only in-frame clones, some missing. The table has approximately 130,000 clones, 84% seen once; the top ten hold roughly 3.1%. The sample in question was PBMCs, obtained after 24 months of ibrutinib treatment. These receptors originate from a human donor with chronic lymphocytic leukemia. The CDR3 runs from the conserved cysteine through the conserved F or W. Each record gives: J gene, clone size, D gene, V gene, CDR3 length, CDR3 DNA, CDR3 protein. The D gene is left open where the match is weak. Clone size is stated in some rows and not others, as once, few, many or a class when expanded.

j_gene: TRBJ2-2
abundance: .
d_gene: .
v_gene: TRBV6-6
len: 16
CDR3nt: TGTGCCAGCAGTTATGTTGGGGCAGGGATCACCGGGGAGCTGTTTTTT
CDR3aa: CASSYVGAGITGELFF

j_gene: TRBJ1-1
abundance: .
d_gene: .
v_gene: TRBV6-1
len: 16
CDR3nt: TGTGCCAGCAGTGAAGTTGTTGGGCGCCCTAGGGCTGAAGCTTTCTTT
CDR3aa: CASSEVVGRPRAEAFF

j_gene: TRBJ2-4
abundance: .
d_gene: TRBD2
v_gene: TRBV5-1
len: 14
CDR3nt: TGCGCCAGCAGCTTGGGTTCGGGGAGGGGCATTCAGTACTTC
CDR3aa: CASSLGSGRGIQYF

j_gene: TRBJ1-2
abundance: .
d_gene: TRBD1
v_gene: TRBV28
len: 15
CDR3nt: TGTGCCAGCAGTCCCTGGACAGGGCAATCCTATGGCTACACCTTC
CDR3aa: CASSPWTGQSYGYTF

j_gene: TRBJ2-1
abundance: few
d_gene: .
v_gene: TRBV6-5
len: 13
CDR3nt: TGTGCCAGCAGGGTAGCGGACTACAATGAGCAGTTCTTC
CDR3aa: CASRVADYNEQFF

j_gene: TRBJ1-4
abundance: .
d_gene: .
v_gene: TRBV9
len: 15
CDR3nt: TGTGCCAGCAGCCCCCGGGGAGCTGAAGGTGAAAAACTGTTTTTT
CDR3aa: CASSPRGAEGEKLFF

j_gene: TRBJ2-7
abundance: once
d_gene: .
v_gene: TRBV29-1
len: 10
CDR3nt: TGCAGCGTTGAAGATTACGAGCAGTACTTC
CDR3aa: CSVEDYEQYF

j_gene: TRBJ2-2
abundance: .
d_gene: .
v_gene: TRBV28
len: 14
CDR3nt: TGTGCCAGCAGACCTACGAGACAGACCGGGGAGCTGTTTTTT
CDR3aa: CASRPTRQTGELFF

j_gene: TRBJ2-7
abundance: few
d_gene: .
v_gene: TRBV5-4
len: 13
CDR3nt: TGTGCCAGCAGCTGGGACCGCTCCTACGAGCAGTACTTC
CDR3aa: CASSWDRSYEQYF

j_gene: TRBJ1-5
abundance: .
d_gene: .
v_gene: TRBV4-3
len: 15
CDR3nt: TGCGCCAGCAGCCCCAGCCAAAGGGGCAATCAGCCCCAGCATTTT
CDR3aa: CASSPSQRGNQPQHF

j_gene: TRBJ1-2
abundance: .
d_gene: .
v_gene: TRBV19
len: 13
CDR3nt: TGTGCCAGTAGTATGATAGGAGAATATGGCTACACCTTC
CDR3aa: CASSMIGEYGYTF

j_gene: TRBJ1-5
abundance: .
d_gene: .
v_gene: TRBV5-6
len: 15
CDR3nt: TGTGCCAGCAGCAAAACCGGGACCCTCAATCAGCCCCAGCATTTT
CDR3aa: CASSKTGTLNQPQHF

j_gene: TRBJ2-7
abundance: .
d_gene: TRBD1
v_gene: TRBV2
len: 14
CDR3nt: TGTGCCAGCAGTCCTGACAGGGAGTGGTACGAGCAGTACTTC
CDR3aa: CASSPDREWYEQYF

j_gene: TRBJ2-6
abundance: .
d_gene: TRBD1
v_gene: TRBV9
len: 15
CDR3nt: TGTGCCAGCAGCATCAGGGGGTCTGGGGCCAACGTCCTGACTTTC
CDR3aa: CASSIRGSGANVLTF

j_gene: TRBJ2-1
abundance: .
d_gene: TRBD1
v_gene: TRBV29-1
len: 13
CDR3nt: TGCAGCGTGACAGGGGGGGCCTACAATGAGCAGTTCTTC
CDR3aa: CSVTGGAYNEQFF

j_gene: TRBJ1-1
abundance: .
d_gene: TRBD1
v_gene: TRBV7-3
len: 14
CDR3nt: TGTGCCAGCAGCCCGGGACAGTCAAACACTGAAGCTTTCTTT
CDR3aa: CASSPGQSNTEAFF

j_gene: TRBJ2-5
abundance: .
d_gene: .
v_gene: TRBV18
len: 16
CDR3nt: TGTGCCAGCTCACCACTGGGACGGGGACTGCAAGAGACCCAGTACTTC
CDR3aa: CASSPLGRGLQETQYF

j_gene: TRBJ1-2
abundance: .
d_gene: .
v_gene: TRBV30
len: 11
CDR3nt: TGTGCCTGGAGTGCAGGCTATGGCTACACCTTC
CDR3aa: CAWSAGYGYTF

j_gene: TRBJ2-7
abundance: .
d_gene: .
v_gene: TRBV6-1
len: 13
CDR3nt: TGTGCCAGCACCCTATCCTTCCCCTACGAGCAGTACTTC
CDR3aa: CASTLSFPYEQYF

j_gene: TRBJ2-3
abundance: .
d_gene: .
v_gene: TRBV7-9
len: 15
CDR3nt: TGTGCCAGCAGCTTAGGAGGCAGCGGCACAGATACGCAGTATTTT
CDR3aa: CASSLGGSGTDTQYF

j_gene: TRBJ2-7
abundance: .
d_gene: .
v_gene: TRBV10-1
len: 13
CDR3nt: TGCGCCAGCAGTGAAGCCGGGGGCTACGAGCAGTACTTC
CDR3aa: CASSEAGGYEQYF

j_gene: TRBJ1-1
abundance: .
d_gene: .
v_gene: TRBV6-5
len: 13
CDR3nt: TGTGCCAGCAGTTACGACGGGTATACTGAAGCTTTCTTT
CDR3aa: CASSYDGYTEAFF